These T cell receptor beta chains were read from a single sample in a study of T cell changes during pregnancy in multiple sclerosis. Generated by immunoSEQ multiplex PCR, the TCRdb table keeps only in-frame clones and is missing some. The sample has about 36,000 clones; roughly 92% are singletons. The sample consisted of PBMCs (not recorded whether the cells were cultured). The receptors come from a female donor with multiple sclerosis, enrolled in a pregnancy study. The CDR3 runs from the conserved cysteine through the conserved F or W. The D gene is left open where the match is weak. Not all rows give a size; the values are once, few, many and, for expanded clones, a class.

V gene,D gene,clone size,J gene,CDR3 protein,CDR3 DNA
TRBV5-5,-,once,TRBJ2-7,CASSFEHYEQYF,TGTGCCAGCAGCTTCGAACACTACGAGCAGTACTTC
TRBV6-5,-,once,TRBJ1-2,CASRAETASGGYTF,TGTGCCAGCAGAGCAGAGACAGCTTCGGGTGGCTACACCTTC
TRBV6-6,-,once,TRBJ1-5,CASSYGAGNQPQHF,TGTGCCAGCAGTTACGGGGCCGGCAATCAGCCCCAGCATTTT
TRBV30,TRBD2,once,TRBJ2-3,CAWSEGLAGAWIGTDTQYF,TGTGCCTGGAGTGAAGGACTAGCGGGAGCTTGGATCGGCACAGATACGCAGTATTTT
TRBV5-5,-,-,TRBJ2-7,CASAIRAYEQYF,TGTGCCAGCGCGATAAGGGCCTACGAGCAGTACTTC
TRBV9,TRBD2,few,TRBJ2-1,CASSTGRRRNEQFF,TGTGCCAGCAGTACCGGGAGGCGGAGGAATGAGCAGTTCTTC
TRBV5-4,TRBD2,-,TRBJ2-1,CASSGGLAGGPDNEQFF,TGTGCCAGCAGCGGGGGACTAGCGGGAGGGCCGGACAATGAGCAGTTCTTC
TRBV6-1,-,once,TRBJ2-7,CASSEAWGRDYEQYF,TGTGCCAGCAGTGAAGCCTGGGGCCGGGACTACGAGCAGTACTTC
TRBV10-1,-,-,TRBJ1-1,CASRDHLGVNTEAFF,TGCGCCAGCAGGGATCACCTGGGGGTGAACACTGAAGCTTTCTTT
TRBV28,TRBD1,-,TRBJ2-7,CASGRTGGLTYEQYF,TGTGCCAGCGGGCGGACAGGGGGCCTTACCTACGAGCAGTACTTC
TRBV30,-,-,TRBJ2-1,CAWTGSQYNEQFF,TGTGCCTGGACGGGGTCGCAATACAATGAGCAGTTCTTC
TRBV30,-,-,TRBJ2-7,CAWSVNPYEQYF,TGTGCCTGGAGTGTTAATCCCTACGAGCAGTACTTC
TRBV28,TRBD1,once,TRBJ2-7,CASRRDRAYEQYF,TGTGCCAGCAGGCGGGACAGGGCCTACGAGCAGTACTTC
TRBV10-3,TRBD1,once,TRBJ1-1,CAISDYRGSHTEAFF,TGTGCCATCAGTGACTACAGGGGATCGCACACTGAAGCTTTCTTT
TRBV6-5,TRBD2,-,TRBJ2-7,CASSYLLAGGVYEQYF,TGTGCCAGCAGTTACCTTCTAGCGGGGGGCGTATACGAGCAGTACTTC
TRBV30,-,-,TRBJ2-5,CAWSGGPETQYF,TGTGCCTGGAGTGGAGGTCCTGAGACCCAGTACTTC
TRBV30,TRBD2,-,TRBJ2-1,CAWSPLAGSEYNEQFF,TGTGCCTGGAGTCCTCTAGCGGGAAGCGAATACAATGAGCAGTTCTTC
TRBV7-2,TRBD2,-,TRBJ2-7,CASSRTSGPYEQYF,TGTGCCAGCAGCCGGACTAGCGGCCCCTACGAGCAGTACTTC
TRBV7-9,-,-,TRBJ1-2,CASSLRDGAGYTF,TGTGCCAGCAGCTTACGGGATGGAGCTGGCTACACCTTC
TRBV5-1,-,-,TRBJ2-1,CASRLAEEAFF,TGCGCCAGCAGATTAGCGGAGGAGGCGTTCTTC
TRBV6-6,-,-,TRBJ1-1,CASSYDANTEAFF,TGTGCCAGCAGTTACGACGCGAACACTGAAGCTTTCTTT
TRBV7-2,-,-,TRBJ2-1,CASSLRGEQFF,TGTGCCAGCAGCTTAAGAGGCGAGCAGTTCTTC
TRBV27,TRBD2,once,TRBJ2-1,CASSFIAGASNEQFF,TGTGCCAGCAGTTTTATAGCGGGAGCTTCCAATGAGCAGTTCTTC
TRBV6-1,-,-,TRBJ2-1,CASSPHYNEQFF,TGTGCCAGCAGCCCCCACTACAATGAGCAGTTCTTC
TRBV5-1,-,-,TRBJ1-3,CASSPGTVGNTIYF,TGCGCCAGCAGCCCGGGGACCGTTGGAAACACCATATATTTT
TRBV10-3,-,once,TRBJ2-3,CAIRRPPDTQYF,TGTGCCATCAGAAGGCCCCCAGATACGCAGTATTTT
TRBV19,TRBD1,-,TRBJ1-1,CASKDRGRVSEAFF,TGTGCCAGTAAAGACAGGGGGCGCGTATCTGAAGCTTTCTTT
TRBV10-2,-,-,TRBJ2-3,CASSDLGTLGTTDTQYF,TGCGCCAGCAGTGACCTCGGGACCCTTGGAACCACAGATACGCAGTATTTT
TRBV7-9,-,once,TRBJ1-2,CASSLAATDYGYTF,TGTGCCAGCAGCTTAGCGGCGACAGACTATGGCTACACCTTC
TRBV5-1,-,-,TRBJ1-1,CASSSTLQGTEAFF,TGCGCCAGCAGCTCAACTCTACAGGGCACTGAAGCTTTCTTT
TRBV19,-,-,TRBJ2-1,CASSNPDWNNEQFF,TGTGCCAGTAGTAATCCGGACTGGAACAATGAGCAGTTCTTC
TRBV5-4,TRBD2,-,TRBJ2-3,CASSSLGTLAGAIADTQYF,TGTGCCAGCAGCTCACTGGGGACTCTAGCGGGAGCGATAGCAGATACGCAGTATTTT
TRBV7-2,-,-,TRBJ2-7,CASSLDFRTYEQYF,TGTGCCAGCAGCTTAGACTTTCGGACCTACGAGCAGTACTTC
TRBV11-2,TRBD2,-,TRBJ2-1,CASSFSRIAGGGNEQFF,TGTGCCAGCAGCTTTAGCCGGATAGCGGGAGGCGGCAATGAGCAGTTCTTC
TRBV25-1,TRBD1,-,TRBJ1-4,CASSTGQENEKLFF,TGTGCCAGCAGTACCGGACAGGAAAATGAAAAACTGTTTTTT
TRBV4-1,TRBD2,once,TRBJ2-3,CASTSQREELDTQYF,TGCGCCAGCACATCCCAGCGGGAGGAACTAGATACGCAGTATTTT
TRBV5-1,-,once,TRBJ1-1,CASSFRGQNTEAFF,TGCGCCAGCAGCTTCAGGGGACAGAACACTGAAGCTTTCTTT
TRBV7-2,TRBD2,-,TRBJ2-1,CASSGGLAHNEQFF,TGTGCCAGCAGCGGGGGACTAGCCCACAATGAGCAGTTCTTC
TRBV4-1,-,-,TRBJ2-7,CASSQDGVEQYF,TGCGCCAGCAGCCAAGATGGAGTAGAGCAGTACTTC
TRBV28,TRBD1,-,TRBJ2-7,CASSQGAYEQYF,TGTGCCAGCAGCCAGGGGGCCTACGAGCAGTACTTC
TRBV18,-,-,TRBJ2-7,CASSPGHLYEQYF,TGTGCCAGCTCTCCGGGACACCTTTACGAGCAGTACTTC
TRBV11-1,TRBD2,-,TRBJ2-5,CASSLMGTSGQETQYF,TGTGCCAGCAGCTTAATGGGGACTAGCGGCCAAGAGACCCAGTACTTC
TRBV19,-,-,TRBJ2-2,CASSMGADTGELFF,TGTGCCAGTAGTATGGGGGCCGACACCGGGGAGCTGTTTTTT
TRBV6-5,-,-,TRBJ2-7,CASSFGTSGYEQYF,TGTGCCAGCAGTTTCGGGACAAGCGGATACGAGCAGTACTTC